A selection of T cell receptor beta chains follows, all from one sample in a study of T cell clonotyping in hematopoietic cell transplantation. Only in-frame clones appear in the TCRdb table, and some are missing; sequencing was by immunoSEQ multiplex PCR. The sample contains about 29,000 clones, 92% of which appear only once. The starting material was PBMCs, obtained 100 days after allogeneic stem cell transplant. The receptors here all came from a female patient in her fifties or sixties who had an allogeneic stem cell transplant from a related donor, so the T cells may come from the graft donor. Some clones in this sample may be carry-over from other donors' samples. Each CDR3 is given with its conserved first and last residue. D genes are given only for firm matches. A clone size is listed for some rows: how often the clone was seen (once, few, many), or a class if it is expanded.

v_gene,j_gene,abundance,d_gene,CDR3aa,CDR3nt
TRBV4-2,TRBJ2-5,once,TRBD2,CASSQVGNGGGTQYF,TGTGCCAGCAGCCAAGTGGGGAACGGGGGGGGGACCCAGTACTTC
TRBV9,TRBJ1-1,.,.,CASSSGQATEAFF,TGTGCCAGCAGCTCTGGGCAGGCCACTGAAGCTTTCTTT
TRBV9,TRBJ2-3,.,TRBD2,CASSDPRGGGADTQYF,TGTGCCAGCAGCGATCCGCGGGGGGGCGGGGCAGATACGCAGTATTTT
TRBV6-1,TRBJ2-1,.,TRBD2,CASSEERGGAGNEQFF,TGTGCCAGCAGTGAAGAACGCGGGGGGGCGGGCAATGAGCAGTTCTTC
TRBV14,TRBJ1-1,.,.,CASSQGLGRLNTEAFF,TGTGCCAGCAGCCAAGGTTTGGGCAGACTGAACACTGAAGCTTTCTTT
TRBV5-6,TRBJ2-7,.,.,CASSPLTSPYEQYF,TGTGCCAGCAGCCCGCTGACTAGTCCCTACGAGCAGTACTTC
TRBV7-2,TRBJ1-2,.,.,CASSSRYGYTF,TGTGCCAGCAGCTCGCGCTATGGCTACACCTTC
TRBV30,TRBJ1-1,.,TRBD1,CACVTGGSGRAFF,TGTGCCTGCGTTACAGGGGGTTCTGGTAGAGCTTTCTTT
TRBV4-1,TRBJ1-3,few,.,CASSQTGARRNTIYF,TGCGCCAGCAGCCAGACAGGCGCGAGGAGAAACACCATATATTTT
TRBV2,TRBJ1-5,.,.,CASTRQLASNQPQHF,TGTGCCAGCACCCGACAGTTAGCTAGCAATCAGCCCCAGCATTTT
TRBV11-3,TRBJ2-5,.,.,CASSLGSSAQYF,TGTGCCAGCAGCTTAGGTTCGTCGGCCCAGTACTTC
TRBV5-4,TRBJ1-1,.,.,CASSLTETRRRNTEAFF,TGTGCCAGCAGCTTAACCGAGACCAGACGGAGGAACACTGAAGCTTTCTTT
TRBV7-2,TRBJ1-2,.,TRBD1,CASSINRGPYGYTF,TGTGCCAGCAGCATAAACAGGGGACCCTATGGCTACACCTTC
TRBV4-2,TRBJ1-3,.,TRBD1,CASSPGQGVIIHSGNTIYF,TGTGCCAGCAGTCCGGGACAGGGTGTAATAATCCACTCTGGAAACACCATATATTTT
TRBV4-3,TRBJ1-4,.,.,CASSLTWGGEKLFF,TGCGCCAGCAGCCTGACGTGGGGGGGGGAAAAACTGTTTTTT
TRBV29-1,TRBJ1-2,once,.,CSVSPGPEYGYTF,TGCAGCGTTTCTCCGGGGCCCGAATATGGCTACACCTTC
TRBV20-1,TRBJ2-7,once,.,CSAGDTHGQYF,TGCAGTGCTGGGGACACTCACGGGCAGTACTTC
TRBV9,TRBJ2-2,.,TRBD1,CASSAMTGGTTGELFF,TGTGCCAGCAGCGCTATGACAGGGGGAACGACCGGGGAGCTGTTTTTT
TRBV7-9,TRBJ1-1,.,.,CASSFPDTLNTEAFF,TGTGCCAGCAGCTTTCCTGACACACTGAACACTGAAGCTTTCTTT
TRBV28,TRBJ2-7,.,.,CASRPNSYEQYF,TGTGCCAGCAGACCGAATTCATACGAGCAGTACTTC
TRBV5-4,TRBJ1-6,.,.,CASSVGGFTDSPLHF,TGTGCCAGCAGCGTGGGAGGGTTTACGGATTCACCCCTCCACTTT
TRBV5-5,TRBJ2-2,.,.,CASSPTSTGELFF,TGTGCCAGCAGCCCGACAAGCACCGGGGAGCTGTTTTTT
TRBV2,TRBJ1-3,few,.,CASYRIYPGNTIYF,TGTGCCAGTTACAGGATTTACCCAGGAAACACCATATATTTT
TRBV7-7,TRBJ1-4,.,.,CASSLTPGEKLFF,TGTGCCAGCAGCTTAACCCCCGGGGAAAAACTGTTTTTT
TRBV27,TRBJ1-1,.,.,CASHGGQNTEAFF,TGTGCCAGCCATGGGGGCCAGAACACTGAAGCTTTCTTT
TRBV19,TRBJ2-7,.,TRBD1,CASSPTRTGYEQYF,TGTGCCAGTAGTCCGACCCGGACAGGCTACGAGCAGTACTTC
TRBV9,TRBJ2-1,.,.,CASSVVWGPNEQFF,TGTGCCAGCAGCGTAGTATGGGGGCCCAATGAGCAGTTCTTC
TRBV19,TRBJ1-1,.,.,CASIRGDPKQAFF,TGTGCCAGTATCCGTGGAGATCCTAAACAAGCTTTCTTT
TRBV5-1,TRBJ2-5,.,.,CASKGQWETQYF,TGCGCCAGTAAAGGACAGTGGGAGACCCAGTACTTC
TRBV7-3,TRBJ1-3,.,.,CASSLNPGSPGNTIYF,TGTGCCAGCAGCTTAAACCCGGGAAGTCCAGGAAACACCATATATTTT
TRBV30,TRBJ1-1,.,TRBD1,CAWRLQGANAEAFF,TGTGCCTGGAGGCTACAGGGGGCAAACGCTGAAGCTTTCTTT
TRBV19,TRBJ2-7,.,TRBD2,CASSQGAGAREQYF,TGTGCCAGTAGCCAGGGAGCGGGGGCTCGCGAGCAGTACTTC
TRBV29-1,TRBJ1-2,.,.,CSVEDGGNYGYTF,TGCAGCGTTGAGGACGGGGGAAACTATGGCTACACCTTC
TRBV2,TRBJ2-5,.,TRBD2,CASSNSGGSGETQYF,TGTGCCAGCAGCAATAGCGGGGGGTCGGGAGAGACCCAGTACTTC
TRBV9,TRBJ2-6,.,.,CASSVGGRSGSGANVLTF,TGTGCCAGCAGCGTAGGCGGGCGATCAGGCTCTGGGGCCAACGTCCTGACTTTC
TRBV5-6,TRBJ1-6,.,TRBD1,CASSPGNRGWSPLHF,TGTGCCAGCAGCCCGGGGAACAGGGGGTGGTCACCCCTCCACTTT
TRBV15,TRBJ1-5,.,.,CATSKRDGGNQPQHF,TGTGCCACCAGCAAGAGGGACGGTGGCAATCAGCCCCAGCATTTT
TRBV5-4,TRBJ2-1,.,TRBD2,CASSLHSGVGEQFF,TGTGCCAGCAGCTTGCATAGCGGGGTAGGGGAGCAGTTCTTC
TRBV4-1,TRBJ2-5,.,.,CASSQVGVSQYF,TGCGCCAGCAGCCAAGTAGGAGTGTCCCAGTACTTC
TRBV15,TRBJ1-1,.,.,CATSRAGRGTEAFF,TGTGCCACCAGCAGAGCGGGGCGCGGGACTGAAGCTTTCTTT
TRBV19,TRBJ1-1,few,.,CASTRAPNTEAFF,TGTGCCAGTACACGGGCGCCGAACACTGAAGCTTTCTTT
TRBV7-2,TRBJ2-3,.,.,CASTRTDTQYF,TGTGCCAGCACCCGCACAGATACGCAGTATTTT
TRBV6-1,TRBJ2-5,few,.,CASSEGPGSIQETQYF,TGTGCCAGCAGTGAAGGCCCGGGGTCAATCCAAGAGACCCAGTACTTC
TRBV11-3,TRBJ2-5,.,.,CASSGGLQETQYF,TGTGCCAGCAGCGGGGGGCTTCAAGAGACCCAGTACTTC
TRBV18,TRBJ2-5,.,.,CASSPRVRGLETQYF,TGTGCCAGCTCACCAAGGGTCCGGGGGCTGGAGACCCAGTACTTC
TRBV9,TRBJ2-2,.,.,CASSVNLAGPGELFF,TGTGCCAGCAGCGTAAATTTGGCAGGGCCCGGGGAGCTGTTTTTT
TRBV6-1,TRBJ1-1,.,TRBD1,CASSEPGQISTEAFF,TGTGCCAGCAGTGAGCCGGGACAGATATCGACTGAAGCTTTCTTT
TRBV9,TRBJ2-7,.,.,CASSVEASSYEQYF,TGTGCCAGCAGCGTAGAGGCCAGCTCCTACGAGCAGTACTTC
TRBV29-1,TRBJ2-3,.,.,CSVVSATAPTDTQYF,TGCAGCGTTGTTTCCGCCACGGCACCCACAGATACGCAGTATTTT
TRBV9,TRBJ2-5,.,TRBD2,CASSPGTSGGVGETQYF,TGTGCCAGCAGCCCCGGGACTAGCGGGGGGGTAGGAGAGACCCAGTACTTC
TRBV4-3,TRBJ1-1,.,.,CASSQDFGNREAFF,TGCGCCAGCAGCCAAGACTTCGGGAATAGGGAAGCTTTCTTT
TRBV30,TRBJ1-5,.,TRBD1,CAWGGQGDQPQHF,TGTGCCTGGGGGGGACAGGGAGATCAGCCCCAGCATTTT
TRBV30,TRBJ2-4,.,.,CAWSVFRGAKNIQYF,TGTGCCTGGAGTGTATTCAGGGGAGCCAAAAACATTCAGTACTTC
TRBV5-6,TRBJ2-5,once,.,CASSQRETQYF,TGTGCCAGCAGCCAGAGGGAGACCCAGTACTTC
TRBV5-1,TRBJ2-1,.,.,CASSWRDTSSYNEQFF,TGCGCCAGCAGCTGGAGGGACACGAGCTCCTACAATGAGCAGTTCTTC
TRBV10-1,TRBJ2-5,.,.,CASSEIVLDLLYQETQYF,TGCGCCAGCAGTGAAATTGTGCTAGACCTATTGTACCAAGAGACCCAGTACTTC
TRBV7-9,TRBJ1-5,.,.,CASSLKGSVDQPQHF,TGTGCCAGCAGCTTAAAAGGGTCAGTGGATCAGCCCCAGCATTTT